This record covers a single T cell receptor (beta chain). Its antigen is not known. These data come from a study of T cell clonotyping in hematopoietic cell transplantation. Study-wide results and caveats: CD4 and CD8 repertoire contributions could not be separated without sorting. At the given depth, recipient repertoires were over 95% de novo clonotypes. Broader posttransplant TCR repertoire diversity was predicted by graft donor and pretransplant recipient Inverse Simpson Index values. Pathologically expanded recipient clonotypes increased progressively from day 30 to day 180 as diversity fell.

The germline V gene has CDR1 SNHLY and CDR2 FYNNEI. The CDR3 has 12 amino acids. V was cut by 5 bases and J by 8 bases, with 12 bases left in between. Method: immunoSEQ multiplex PCR; TCRdb's copy keeps in-frame clones and lacks some. The sample consists of fewer than 30,000 clones, around 95% of them appearing once. This sequence joins TRBV2 and TRBJ1-2, with D possibly matching TRBD1 (5 bases). Sequenced material: peripheral blood mononuclear cells. The sequence was collected from a man between 45 and 60 years old in good health. Some clones in this sample may be carry-over from other donors' samples. This CDR3 reads CASSIAGSGYTF. Here the CDR3 DNA reads TGTGCCAGCAGTATAGCAGGGTCCGGCTACACCTTC. Complete variable domain (other parts from reference TRBV2 and TRBJ1-2): EPEVTQTPSHQVTQMGQEVILRCVPISNHLYFYWYRQILGQKVEFLVSFYNNEISEKSEIFDDQFSVERPDGSNFTLKIRSTKLEDSAMYFCASSIAGSGYTFGSGTRLTVV.